This entry lists 25 T cell receptor beta chains sequenced from one sample in a study. One entry per CDR3 protein, called by TCRdb with MiXCR from the RT-PCR reads. The sample lists about 700,000 distinct CDR3 sequences; over 12% were seen once. The sample taken for sequencing was memory CD4+ T cells from blood. The receptors shown here come from a female donor in good health, serving as a healthy control.

This clonotype was observed at least ten times. CDR3 nucleotides: TGTGCCTGTCCGCCGGGACAGGGAAAGGGGGCCAACGTCCTGACTTTC. Amino acid sequence: CACPPGQGKGANVLTF. The chain uses TRBV30 and TRBJ2-6; TRBD1 aligns across 9 bases. The V gene's germline CDR1 is GTSNPN and CDR2 SVGIG (reference sequence). This CDR3 region has 16 residues. The trim removed 6 bases at V and 4 bases at J, leaving 10 bases unmatched.

This clonotype was observed at least ten times. The chain couples TRBV7-3 to TRBJ2-3; 8 positions agree with TRBD2. The CDR3 has 17 amino acids. Germline trimming cut 5 bases from V and 4 bases from J; bases unmatched to any gene: 14. Germline V gene lookup returns CDR1 SGHTA and CDR2 FQGTGA. CDR3 sequence reads: CASSTGSGITLSDTQYF. The CDR3, as DNA: TGTGCCAGCAGCACCGGTAGCGGGATCACTTTGTCAGATACGCAGTATTTT.

The V gene is TRBV12-3 or TRBV12-4, the J gene TRBJ2-3; 13 bases match TRBD2. The J segment lost 4 bases and the V segment lost 5 bases, leaving 6 bases of the junction unmatched. The length of the CDR3 is 16 residues. CDR3: CASSQRTSGSADTQYF. Written as DNA, the CDR3 is TGTGCCAGCAGTCAGAGGACTAGCGGGAGCGCAGATACGCAGTATTTT.

This clonotype was seen a few times. CDR3 sequence (DNA): TGTGCCAGCAGGGTGATAGCGGGGGCGGTCTTATGGGGCACAGATACGCAGTATTTT. Translating it yields CASRVIAGAVLWGTDTQYF. The chain is built from TRBV12-3 or TRBV12-4 and TRBJ2-3; TRBD2 matches at 9 bases. After removal of 6 bases from V and 1 base from J, the junction contained 17 bases not matched to a gene. This CDR3 is built from 19 residues.

This clonotype was counted only a few times. The chain joins TRBV6-5 to TRBJ1-6, with D maybe TRBD1 (6 bases). The V gene's germline CDR1 is MNHEY and CDR2 SVGAGI. The length of the CDR3 is 15 residues. Trimming took 0 bases from V and 13 from J, leaving 16 bases between them. CDR3 region: CASSYSGRGPSPLHF. DNA for the CDR3: TGTGCCAGCAGTTACTCGGGCAGGGGTCCCTCCCCCCTCCACTTT.

The chain employs TRBV18 and TRBJ2-3; D is perhaps TRBD1 (6 bases). V lost 6 bases and J lost 6, with 19 bases in between. CDR1 and CDR2 from the germline V gene are KGHSH and LQKENI. The CDR3 consists of 15 residues. DNA for the CDR3: TGTGCCAGCTCCCCAGGGACACTAAATGGGGATACGCAGTATTTT. Protein product: CASSPGTLNGDTQYF.

This clonotype was counted between two and nine times. The conserved phenylalanine or tryptophan is not found at the CDR3 terminus, so this likely reflects a read error. The limits of the CDR3 on the DNA are not certain, so only TCRdb's listed CDR3 is given. This rearrangement joins TRBV7-8 to TRBJ2-3. The CDR3 has 12 residues if both end residues are counted. Germline-derived CDR1 and CDR2 are SGHVS and FQNEAQ. CDR3 loop: CASSLERGRLMV.

This clonotype was observed many times. This chain uses TRBV7-2 with TRBJ2-2, with TRBD1 as a possible D gene (5 bases). The CDR3 runs 16 residues. The V and J ends lost 0 bases and 1 base respectively, with 9 bases between them. Germline lookup yields CDR1 SGHTA and CDR2 FQGNSA. The CDR3 loop is CASSLAVTVNTGELFF. CDR3 in DNA: TGTGCCAGCAGCTTAGCGGTGACAGTGAACACCGGGGAGCTGTTTTTT.

The chain links TRBV6-2 or TRBV6-3 to TRBJ2-1; TRBD1 matches 7 bases. The CDR3 has 16 amino acids. The germline gives CDR1 MNHEY, CDR2 SVGEGT. J gave up 4 bases and V 6 bases, and 12 bases lay outside the gene matches. The CDR3 DNA follows: TGTGCCAGCAGATACCGACAGGGCCTAGTATACAATGAGCAGTTCTTC. Its protein product is CASRYRQGLVYNEQFF.

The gene calls are TRBV28 and TRBJ2-1, with 10 bases lining up with TRBD2. The CDR3 is made up of 18 amino acids. The germline V gene has CDR1 MDHEN and CDR2 SYDVKM. V gave up 3 bases and J gave up 9 bases; unmatched junction bases: 17. The DNA for the CDR3 is TGTGCCAGCAGTTTGTGGAGCGGGAGGGACTATGGAGGCGGTGAGCAGTTCTTC. Amino acids: CASSLWSGRDYGGGEQFF.

Only a few counts were recorded for this clonotype. This rearrangement joins TRBV5-1 to TRBJ1-1; TRBD1 matches at 9 bases. The V gene's germline CDR1 is SGHRS and CDR2 YFSETQ. The CDR3 totals 15 residues. V dropped 4 bases and J dropped 3; count of bases not matched to a gene: 7. The CDR3 sequence is CASSPGQGRHTEAFF. The CDR3, as DNA: TGCGCCAGCAGCCCAGGACAGGGGCGGCACACTGAAGCTTTCTTT. The full variable domain, with the rest looked up from reference TRBV5-1 and TRBJ1-1, is KAGVTQTPRYLIKTRGQQVTLSCSPISGHRSVSWYQQTPGQGLQFLFEYFSETQRNKGNFPGRFSGRQFSNSRSEMNVSTLELGDSALYLCASSPGQGRHTEAFFGQGTRLTVV.

The rearrangement links TRBV3-1 to TRBJ2-2; no clear D gene. V was clipped by 4 bases and J by 4 bases, with 10 bases between them. Germline assignment: CDR1 LGHDT and CDR2 YNNKEL (reference sequence). The CDR3 totals 14 residues. CDR3 in amino acids: CASSLSPGTGELFF. The DNA of the CDR3 is TGTGCCAGCAGCCTAAGTCCTGGCACCGGGGAGCTGTTTTTT.

This clonotype was observed a handful of times. The rearrangement joins TRBV7-2 to TRBJ1-4; a weak D match, TRBD1 (6 bases). Germline lookup yields CDR1 SGHTA and CDR2 FQGNSA. The CDR3 is made up of 18 amino acids. V lost 5 bases, J lost 2 bases, and 21 bases lay in between. The CDR3 nucleotides read TGTGCCAGCAGCCCTAGGGGGACACCGCACCTCACTAATGAAAAACTGTTTTTT. This gives the protein CASSPRGTPHLTNEKLFF. Looking up the rest from reference TRBV7-2 and TRBJ1-4 gives the full variable domain: GAGVSQSPSNKVTEKGKDVELRCDPISGHTALYWYRQSLGQGLEFLIYFQGNSAPDKSGLPSDRFSAERTGGSVSTLTIQRTQQEDSAVYLCASSPRGTPHLTNEKLFFGSGTQLSVL.

J is TRBJ1-1 and V is TRBV4-1; tentative D call: TRBD1 (5 bases). V gave up 4 bases and J gave up 1 base, with 13 bases separating them. Germline CDR1 reads MGHRA; CDR2 reads YSYEKL. CDR3 size: 15 residues. CDR3 DNA: TGCGCCAGCAGCCCAGCGGCAGGGACGAACACTGAAGCTTTCTTT. Translated, it gives CASSPAAGTNTEAFF.

The rearrangement links TRBV20-1 to TRBJ2-5; 15 nucleotides match TRBD2. CDR1 and CDR2 from the germline V gene are DFQATT and SNEGSKA (reference sequence). The junction had 3 bases not matched to a gene; V was cut back by 6 bases and J by 1 base. The CDR3 spans 15 residues. CDR3 in amino acids: CSAGGLAGGQETQYF. Written as DNA, the CDR3 is TGCAGTGCGGGGGGACTAGCGGGAGGCCAAGAGACCCAGTACTTC.

This chain uses TRBV6-6 with TRBJ1-4; the D gene is possibly TRBD1 (5 bases). V was pared by 7 bases and J by 7 bases, with 16 bases between. CDR1 is MNHNY and CDR2 is SVGAGI in the germline V gene (reference sequence). This CDR3 is 14 amino acids long. DNA for the CDR3: TGTGCCAGCAACATGGGGGGTCAGGTTGAAAAACTGTTTTTT. It codes for CASNMGGQVEKLFF.

This clonotype occurred a few times. The V call is TRBV5-1, the J call TRBJ1-1; a weak D match, TRBD1 (5 bases). Germline CDR1 is SGHRS and CDR2 is YFSETQ. Trimming pared 4 bases from V and 8 bases from J, leaving 21 bases between. The CDR3 spans 15 residues. CDR3 sequence (DNA): TGCGCCAGCAGCCGCCAGGGCCCCTCTGAGGGCGAAGCTTTCTTT. It specifies CASSRQGPSEGEAFF. Drawing the rest from reference TRBV5-1 and TRBJ1-1, the complete variable domain is KAGVTQTPRYLIKTRGQQVTLSCSPISGHRSVSWYQQTPGQGLQFLFEYFSETQRNKGNFPGRFSGRQFSNSRSEMNVSTLELGDSALYLCASSRQGPSEGEAFFGQGTRLTVV.

This clonotype was recorded a few times. The J gene is TRBJ1-5, the V gene TRBV9, with D unclear. CDR1 and CDR2 from the germline V gene are SGDLS and YYNGEE. V shed 4 bases and J shed 6 bases, with 14 bases lying between them. This CDR3 spans 14 amino acids. CDR3 in DNA: TGTGCCAGCAGCCAGGCGGGGTCGGGTCAGCCCCAGCATTTT. It yields the protein CASSQAGSGQPQHF.

V and J are TRBV6-5 and TRBJ2-2, with TRBD2 as a possible D gene (5 bases). V was shortened by 7 bases and J by 7 bases, with 10 bases between the two germline ends. This CDR3 spans 12 amino acids. Germline V gene sequence: CDR1 MNHEY, CDR2 SVGAGI. Written as DNA, the CDR3 is TGTGCCAGCACGAGGGAGAACGGGGAGCTGTTTTTT. Translated, it gives CASTRENGELFF.

This rearrangement joins TRBV6-2 or TRBV6-3 to TRBJ1-2; a possible D gene is TRBD1 (5 bases). Trimming took 5 bases from V and 9 from J, leaving 16 bases between them. The length of the CDR3 is 13 residues. Germline V gene lookup returns CDR1 MNHEY and CDR2 SVGEGT. The CDR3 region is CASSPGTVNSYTF. The CDR3 DNA reads as TGTGCCAGCAGTCCGGGGACCGTTAATAGCTACACCTTC.

This clonotype was seen a handful of times. This chain joins TRBV28 and TRBJ2-2; no definite D call. Trimming took off 10 bases at V and 7 bases at J, with 13 bases between the two ends. The CDR3 loop spans 12 amino acids. The germline CDR1 and CDR2 sequences are MDHEN and SYDVKM. CDR3 sequence: CATTLGNGELFF. The CDR3 DNA reads TGTGCCACCACCTTGGGGAACGGGGAGCTGTTTTTT.

This clonotype has at least ten counts. CDR3 amino acids: CASSEDLSSYNEQFF. CDR3 DNA: TGTGCCAGCAGCGAGGACTTGAGCTCCTACAATGAGCAGTTCTTC. V usage is TRBV7-7 and J usage is TRBJ2-1; D might be TRBD2 (5 bases). V gave up 5 bases and J gave up 0 bases, with 11 bases separating them. Looked up from germline, CDR1 is SSHAT and CDR2 is FNYEAQ (reference sequence). CDR3 length equals 15 residues.

This clonotype was counted at least ten times. The V call is TRBV5-1, the J call TRBJ2-5, with D perhaps matching TRBD2 (6 bases). The CDR3 runs 14 residues. The ends were cut back, 0 bases at V and 4 bases at J, with 10 bases in the middle. Germline V gives CDR1 SGHRS, CDR2 YFSETQ. The CDR3, as DNA: TGCGCCAGCAGCTTGGTCCAGGGAGGAGAGACCCAGTACTTC. This translates into CASSLVQGGETQYF.

This clonotype occurred many times. V is TRBV12-3 or TRBV12-4 and J is TRBJ1-3; possible D gene TRBD1, 5 bases. The V and J ends lost 5 bases and 4 bases respectively, with 12 bases between them. This CDR3 region has 14 residues. This CDR3 reads CASSQGRDGNTIYF. The CDR3 DNA follows: TGTGCCAGCAGTCAAGGCAGGGACGGAAACACCATATATTTT.

A remark on this clonotype: Given a much more abundant clone one base away, this may be a read error. This chain uses TRBV6-2 or TRBV6-3 with TRBJ2-4; D is possibly TRBD2 (6 bases). From germline, CDR1 is MNHEY and CDR2 SVGEGT. CDR3 length equals 16 residues. V gave up 10 bases and J gave up 0 bases, with 19 bases separating them. CDR3 sequence (DNA): TGTGCCACCGATCCAGGGACGGGACTAGCCAAAAACATTCAGTACTTC. Residues: CATDPGTGLAKNIQYF.